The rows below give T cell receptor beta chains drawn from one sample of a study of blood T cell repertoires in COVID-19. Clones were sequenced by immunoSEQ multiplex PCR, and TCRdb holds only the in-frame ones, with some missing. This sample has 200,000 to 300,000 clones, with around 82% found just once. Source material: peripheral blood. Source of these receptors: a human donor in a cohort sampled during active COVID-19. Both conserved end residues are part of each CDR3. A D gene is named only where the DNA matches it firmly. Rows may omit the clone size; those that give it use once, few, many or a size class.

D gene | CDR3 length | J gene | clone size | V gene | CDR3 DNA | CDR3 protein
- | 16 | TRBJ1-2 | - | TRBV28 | - | CASSSAPGQNNYGYTF
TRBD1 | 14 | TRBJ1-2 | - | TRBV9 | TGTGCCAGCAGTTCGGGACAGATCAACTATGGCTACACCTTC | CASSSGQINYGYTF
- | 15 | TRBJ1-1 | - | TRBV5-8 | TGTGCCAGCAGCCCGGAGGGTCTGGAGAACACTGAAGCTTTCTTT | CASSPEGLENTEAFF
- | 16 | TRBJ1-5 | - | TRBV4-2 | TGTGCCAGCAGCCAAGATGAAGGGGTATGGAATCAGCCCCAGCATTTT | CASSQDEGVWNQPQHF
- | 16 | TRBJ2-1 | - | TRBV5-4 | TGTGCCAGCAGCTTGGCGGCGGGGAACCCCTACAATGAGCAGTTCTTC | CASSLAAGNPYNEQFF
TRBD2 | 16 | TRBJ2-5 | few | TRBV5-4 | TGTGCCAGCAGCCGTCGGACTAGCGGGAGCTCAGAGACCCAGTACTTC | CASSRRTSGSSETQYF
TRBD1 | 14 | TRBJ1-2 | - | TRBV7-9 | TGTGCCAGCAGCCTCGATGGGACAGAATATGGCTACACCTTC | CASSLDGTEYGYTF
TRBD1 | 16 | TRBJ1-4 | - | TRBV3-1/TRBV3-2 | TGTGCCAGCAGCCTCAGGACAGGGGGCCCCAATGAAAAACTGTTTTTT | CASSLRTGGPNEKLFF
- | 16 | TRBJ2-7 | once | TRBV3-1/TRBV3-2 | TGTGCCAGCAGCCAGCCGTGGGAGCCCTACTCCTACGAGCAGTACTTC | CASSQPWEPYSYEQYF
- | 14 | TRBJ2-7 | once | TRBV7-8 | TGTGCCAGCAGCTCGGACGGGAACTCCTACGAGCAGTACTTC | CASSSDGNSYEQYF
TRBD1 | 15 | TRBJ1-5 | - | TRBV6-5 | TGTGCCAGCAGGCACAGGGGTCTCAGTAATCAGCCCCAGCATTTT | CASRHRGLSNQPQHF
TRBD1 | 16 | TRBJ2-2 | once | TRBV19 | TGTGCCACCTCACTTGACAGGGCCCGGAACACCGGGGAGCTGTTTTTT | CATSLDRARNTGELFF
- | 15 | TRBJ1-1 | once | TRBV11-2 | TGTGCCAGCGGGATTCCGGGGGGGTATGAGGCTGAAGCTTTCTTT | CASGIPGGYEAEAFF
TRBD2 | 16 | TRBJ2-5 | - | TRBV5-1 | TGCGCCAGCAGCTCATCGGGAGGGTCCGTTAAAGAGACCCAGTACTTC | CASSSSGGSVKETQYF
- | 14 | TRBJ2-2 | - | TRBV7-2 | TGTGCCAGCACTCTAGCACAGGGCACCGGGGAGCTGTTTTTT | CASTLAQGTGELFF
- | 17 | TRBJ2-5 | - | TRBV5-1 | TGCGCCAGCAGCTTGATCCCCCTTCCTACAGGTAGAGAGACCCAGTACTTC | CASSLIPLPTGRETQYF
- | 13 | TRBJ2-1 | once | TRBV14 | TGTGCCAGCAGCCACCGCCGGGACTCGCTGCAGTTCTTC | CASSHRRDSLQFF
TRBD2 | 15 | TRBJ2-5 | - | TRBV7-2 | TGTGCCAGCAGCTTAGGCGGGGGGGCCAGAGAGACCCAGTACTTC | CASSLGGGARETQYF
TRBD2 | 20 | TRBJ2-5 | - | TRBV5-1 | TGCGCCAGCAGCTTGGTATTTCAGCGGGAGAGGGGATTTGGACAAGAGACCCAGTACTTC | CASSLVFQRERGFGQETQYF
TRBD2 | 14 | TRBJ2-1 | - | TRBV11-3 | TGTGCCAGCAGCTCCCGGACTAGCCGCGATGAGCAGTTCTTC | CASSSRTSRDEQFF
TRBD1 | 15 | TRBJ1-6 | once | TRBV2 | TGTGCCAGCAGCGGAATTAGGGACAGGGCATCATCCCTCCACTTT | CASSGIRDRASSLHF
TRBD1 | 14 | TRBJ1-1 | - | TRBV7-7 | TGTGCTAGCAGCTTAGGAGGACAGGGAGTAGAAGCTTTCTTT | CASSLGGQGVEAFF
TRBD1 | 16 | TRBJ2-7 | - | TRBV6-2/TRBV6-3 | TGTGCCAGCAGTTCCCCGGGACAGGAACCGCTATACGAGCAGTACTTC | CASSSPGQEPLYEQYF
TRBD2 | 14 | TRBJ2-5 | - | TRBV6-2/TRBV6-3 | TGTGCCAGCAGTTACCCGGGACTACAAGAGACCCAGTACTTC | CASSYPGLQETQYF
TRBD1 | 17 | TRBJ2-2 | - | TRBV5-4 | TGTGCCAGCAGCTTGGAATTGGGACAGGGGGGAACCGGGGAGCTGTTTTTT | CASSLELGQGGTGELFF
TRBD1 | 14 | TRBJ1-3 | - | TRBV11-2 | TGTGCCAGCAACCCCGGGACAGGGGGAAACACCATATATTTT | CASNPGTGGNTIYF
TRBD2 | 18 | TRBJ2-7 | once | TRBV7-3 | TGTGCCAGCAGCCCCCTCGGGACTAGCGGGATGAGCTCCTACGAGCAGTACTTC | CASSPLGTSGMSSYEQYF
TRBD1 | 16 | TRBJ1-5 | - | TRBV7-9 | TGTGCCAGCAGCCTGGGGACAGGGGCCGTCAGGCAGCCCCAGCATTTT | CASSLGTGAVRQPQHF
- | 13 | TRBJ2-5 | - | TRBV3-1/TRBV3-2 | TGTGCCAGCAGCCCCTCCGCCAGGGAGACCCAGTACTTC | CASSPSARETQYF
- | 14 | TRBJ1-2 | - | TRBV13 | TGTGCCAGCAGACAAAGGACAGCCAACTATGGCTACACCTTC | CASRQRTANYGYTF
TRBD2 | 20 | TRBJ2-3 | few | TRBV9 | TGTGCCAGCAGCGTAAAGCCCCAGCGGGAGTATGGGGGGCCGACAGATACGCAGTATTTT | CASSVKPQREYGGPTDTQYF
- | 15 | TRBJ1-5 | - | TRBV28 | TGTGCCAGCAGTTCCCCGGGACACCCCAATCAGCCCCAGCATTTT | CASSSPGHPNQPQHF
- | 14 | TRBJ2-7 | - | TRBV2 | TGTGCCAGCAGGATATGGACAGCCTCCTACGAGCAGTACTTC | CASRIWTASYEQYF
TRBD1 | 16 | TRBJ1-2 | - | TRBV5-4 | TGTGCCAGCAGCCCATCCGGGACAGGGCAAAACTATGGCTACACCTTC | CASSPSGTGQNYGYTF
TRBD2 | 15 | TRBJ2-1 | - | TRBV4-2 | TGTGCCAGCAGCCAAGAAGCGGGAGGGCCTAGTGAGCAGTTCTTC | CASSQEAGGPSEQFF
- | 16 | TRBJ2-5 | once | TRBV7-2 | TGTGCCAGCAGCTTAGATAGAGGAAGGTCACAAGAGACCCAGTACTTC | CASSLDRGRSQETQYF
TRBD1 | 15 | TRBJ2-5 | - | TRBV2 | TGTGCCAGCAGTGACGCAGGGGGCCGTGGGGAGACCCAGTACTTC | CASSDAGGRGETQYF
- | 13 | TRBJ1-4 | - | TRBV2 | TGTGCCAGCACCAAGGACTTGAGTGAAAAACTGTTTTTT | CASTKDLSEKLFF
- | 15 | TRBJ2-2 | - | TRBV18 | TGTGCCAGCTCACCAAGTAGTCCGAACACCGGGGAGCTGTTTTTT | CASSPSSPNTGELFF